The 7 T cell receptor beta chains below all came from one sample that was sequenced in a study of blood T cell repertoires in COVID-19. TCRdb keeps only in-frame clones here, not all; method: immunoSEQ multiplex PCR. The sample lists approximately 380,000 clones; approximately 90% were seen once. Sequenced input: PBMCs or T cells enriched from blood (not recorded which). The receptors stem from a woman aged 40 to 49 who had been exposed to COVID-19.

This chain connects TRBV5-6 to TRBJ1-2; no reliable D call. Germline loops: CDR1 SGHDT, CDR2 YYEEEE. V lost 1 base and J lost 2, with 6 bases in between. The CDR3 runs 13 residues. The CDR3: CASSLTENYGYTF. CDR3 sequence (DNA): TGTGCCAGCAGCTTGACAGAGAACTATGGCTACACCTTC.

This clone was detected only a few times. The genes are TRBV6-2 or TRBV6-3 and TRBJ1-5; D gene unclear. The length of the CDR3 is 18 residues. Germline V lookup: CDR1 MNHEY, CDR2 SVGEGT. V lost 2 bases and J lost 7, with 24 bases in between. The CDR3 loop is CASSYGRSKGGFGQPQHF. The CDR3 DNA reads TGTGCCAGCAGTTACGGTCGTAGTAAAGGAGGGTTCGGCCAGCCCCAGCATTTT.

The V call is TRBV4-3, the J call TRBJ2-7; 11 bases line up with TRBD2. CDR3 length equals 16 residues. Germline V gene lookup returns CDR1 LGHNA and CDR2 YSLEER. V shed 3 bases and J 4 bases; nucleotides not matched to a gene: 8. Here the CDR3 DNA reads TGCGCCAGCAGCCAGGATAGACTAGCGGGGCATTACGAGCAGTACTTC. Protein: CASSQDRLAGHYEQYF.

This chain connects TRBV6-5 to TRBJ2-2; 10 nucleotides agree with TRBD1. From germline, CDR1 is MNHEY and CDR2 SVGAGI. The CDR3 is 15 amino acids. J lost 9 bases, V lost 7 bases, and 11 bases had no gene match. The CDR3 protein is CASTLDRGMARELFF. CDR3 bases: TGTGCCAGCACCCTGGACAGGGGGATGGCCAGGGAGCTGTTTTTT.

The chain couples TRBV9 to TRBJ2-2; 8 nucleotides align to TRBD2. J lost 6 bases, V lost 0 bases, and 10 bases had no gene match. Germline assignment: CDR1 SGDLS and CDR2 YYNGEE. The CDR3 contains 17 residues. The CDR3 loop is CASSVDPPGLVSGELFF. The CDR3 DNA follows: TGTGCCAGCAGCGTAGACCCGCCGGGACTAGTGTCCGGGGAGCTGTTTTTT. Full variable domain (remainder filled in from reference TRBV9 and TRBJ2-2): DSGVTQTPKHLITATGQRVTLRCSPRSGDLSVYWYQQSLDQGLQFLIQYYNGEERAKGNILERFSAQQFPDLHSELNLSSLELGDSALYFCASSVDPPGLVSGELFFGEGSRLTVL.

The V call is TRBV23-1, the J call TRBJ1-2, with D unresolved. TRBV23-1 is an ORF; its function is uncertain. With 6 bases removed from V and 7 bases from J, the gap between germline ends came to 15 bases. This CDR3 has 13 residues. DNA for the CDR3: TGCGCCAGCAGCCTAGGCAGCGGCCTTGGCTACACCTTC. Encoded protein: CASSLGSGLGYTF.

J is TRBJ2-1 and V is TRBV4-3, with 7 bases identical to TRBD1. The CDR3 has 14 amino acids. Per germline, CDR1 LGHNA and CDR2 YSLEER. Unmatched junction bases numbered 7, after V lost 3 bases and J lost 8 bases. The CDR3 DNA reads as TGCGCCAGCAGCCAGGGAACAGGGGTCGATGAGCAGTTCTTC. It translates to CASSQGTGVDEQFF.